Presented here are 11 T cell receptor beta chains from one specimen sequenced in a study of shared clonotypes between healthy human individuals. The assay was immunoSEQ multiplex PCR, and TCRdb's table has in-frame clones only and misses some. This sample has roughly 2.2 million clones, with under 95% found just once. The sample was naive CD4+ T cells from PBMCs. Noted subset: CD45RA+ positively selected. All receptors come from a man younger than 35 in good health. Some clones in this sample may be carry-over from other donors' samples.

The genes are TRBV19 and TRBJ2-7; 8 nucleotides align to TRBD2. The V and J ends lost 5 bases and 3 bases, in that order; junction bases with no gene match: 9. Germline loops: CDR1 LNHDA, CDR2 SQIVND (reference sequence). This CDR3 spans 15 amino acids. The CDR3 DNA reads as TGTGCCAGTAGTCCACGGGCCGGGAGGGACTACGAGCAGTACTTC. Translation gives CASSPRAGRDYEQYF.

The chain joins TRBV5-4 to TRBJ2-7; D possibly corresponds to TRBD1 (6 bases). This CDR3 comprises 15 residues. Germline V gene data show CDR1 as SGHNT and CDR2 as YYREEE (reference sequence). With 2 bases removed from V and 0 bases from J, the gap between germline ends came to 12 bases. The CDR3 loop reads CASSLREGGSYEQYF. The DNA for the CDR3 is TGTGCCAGCAGCTTAAGGGAAGGGGGCTCCTACGAGCAGTACTTC.

This chain links TRBV6-6 with TRBJ1-1; D unclear. The CDR3 loop spans 12 amino acids. V lost 6 bases and J 2 bases, leaving 7 bases between the germline ends. Per germline, CDR1 MNHNY and CDR2 SVGAGI (reference sequence). CDR3 sequence reads: CASRGSNTEAFF. CDR3 coding DNA: TGTGCCAGCAGGGGGTCTAACACTGAAGCTTTCTTT.

The CDR3 loop is CASSTTGRTNEQFF. In DNA, the CDR3 is TGTGCCAGCAGCACGACAGGGAGGACCAATGAGCAGTTCTTC. The chain has TRBV6-6 and TRBJ2-1, with D tentatively TRBD1 (7 bases). Germline lookup yields CDR1 MNHNY and CDR2 SVGAGI (reference sequence). The CDR3 sequence is 14 residues long. Trimming cost V 6 bases and J 6 bases, with 15 bases left between them.

A few counts support this clone. The rearrangement links TRBV7-3 to TRBJ1-1; TRBD1 matches at 7 bases. Trimming at V came to 5 bases and at J to 4 bases, leaving 7 bases not matched to a gene. Germline V gene sequence: CDR1 SGHTA, CDR2 FQGTGA. The CDR3 consists of 14 residues. CDR3 DNA: TGTGCCAGCAGCCCGCCAGGGGGTTTCACTGAAGCTTTCTTT. This encodes CASSPPGGFTEAFF.

J is TRBJ1-4 and V is TRBV28; 7 bases are shared with TRBD1. CDR3 length: 15 residues. The V and J ends lost 5 bases and 8 bases, in that order; junction bases with no gene match: 11. Germline assignment: CDR1 MDHEN and CDR2 SYDVKM. The CDR3 nucleotides read TGTGCCAGCAGTGACAGGGCCATGGGGGGGGAAAAACTGTTTTTT. Its translation: CASSDRAMGGEKLFF.

The chain combines TRBV25-1 with TRBJ2-5, with D perhaps matching TRBD2 (5 bases). The V gene lost 2 bases and the J gene lost 2 bases, with 9 bases spanning the gap. The CDR3 is made up of 14 amino acids. Germline values: CDR1 MGHDK, CDR2 SYGVNS. The CDR3 sequence is CASSEPSRQETQYF. In DNA, the CDR3 is TGTGCCAGCAGTGAACCTAGCAGGCAAGAGACCCAGTACTTC.

The chain employs TRBV6-5 and TRBJ1-4, with 8 bases fitting TRBD1. Germline values: CDR1 MNHEY, CDR2 SVGAGI. With V trimmed by 6 bases and J by 7 bases, 7 bases remained unmatched. This CDR3 has 14 residues. The DNA of the CDR3 is TGTGCCAGCAGGCGACAGGGGCGGCGTGAAAAACTGTTTTTT. It is translated as CASRRQGRREKLFF.

The chain is built from TRBV5-1 and TRBJ2-7; weak D call: TRBD2 (6 bases). Germline values: CDR1 SGHRS, CDR2 YFSETQ. V lost 4 bases and J lost 0, with 23 bases in between. The CDR3 is 18 amino acids. The CDR3 loop reads CASSLDGSGYSPSYEQYF. DNA of the CDR3: TGCGCCAGCAGCCTAGACGGGAGTGGGTACTCCCCCTCCTACGAGCAGTACTTC.

The V call is TRBV7-8, the J call TRBJ1-1; weak D call: TRBD1 (5 bases). The germline V and J ends were trimmed by 1 base and 4 bases, with 13 bases remaining between them. CDR1 and CDR2 from the germline V gene are SGHVS and FQNEAQ. The CDR3 runs 15 residues. In DNA, the CDR3 is TGTGCCAGCAGCTTAGTGGGGGGTAAAGGCACTGAAGCTTTCTTT. It translates to CASSLVGGKGTEAFF. Together with reference TRBV7-8 and TRBJ1-1, the CDR3 gives the full variable domain: GAGVSQSPRYKVAKRGQDVALRCDPISGHVSLFWYQQALGQGPEFLTYFQNEAQLDKSGLPSDRFFAERPEGSVSTLKIQRTQQEDSAVYLCASSLVGGKGTEAFFGQGTRLTVV.

The chain employs TRBV30 and TRBJ1-1; weak D call: TRBD1 (5 bases). The ends were cut back, 5 bases at V and 5 bases at J, with 12 bases in the middle. Per germline, CDR1 GTSNPN and CDR2 SVGIG (reference sequence). The CDR3 sequence is 12 residues long. The CDR3 coding sequence is TGTGCCTGGGGGGGTATTTGGACTGAAGCTTTCTTT. Its translation is CAWGGIWTEAFF.